This TCR beta chain is from a study of blood T cell repertoires in COVID-19. In the study overall: Italy, Spain and the United States were the sources of the convalescent and acute COVID-19 samples. PBMCs, B-cell-depleted T cells, or T cells were the source of the cDNA or gDNA that made up the material.

Per the original data handling: Estimates of nucleated cell counts were drawn from the amplification of reference gene primers. Profiling relied on immunoSEQ multiplex PCR, and the TCRdb table lists in-frame clones only, not all of them. The V and J calls and clone size come from that table; D and trimming were worked out from the DNA. The sample holds 87,000 or so clones, roughly 84% seen once. Sequenced sample: peripheral blood. The clonotype originates from a woman aged 80 or over with acute or convalescent COVID-19.

CDR3 in amino acids: CASSVFAGTGEQYF. CDR3 nucleotides: TGTGCCAGCAGTGTCTTTGCGGGAACCGGTGAGCAGTACTTC. The chain has TRBV25-1 and TRBJ2-7; D is possibly TRBD2 (6 bases). CDR3 length: 14 amino acids. V lost 4 bases to trimming and J lost 7 bases, with 17 bases between them. Germline-derived CDR1 and CDR2 are MGHDK and SYGVNS.